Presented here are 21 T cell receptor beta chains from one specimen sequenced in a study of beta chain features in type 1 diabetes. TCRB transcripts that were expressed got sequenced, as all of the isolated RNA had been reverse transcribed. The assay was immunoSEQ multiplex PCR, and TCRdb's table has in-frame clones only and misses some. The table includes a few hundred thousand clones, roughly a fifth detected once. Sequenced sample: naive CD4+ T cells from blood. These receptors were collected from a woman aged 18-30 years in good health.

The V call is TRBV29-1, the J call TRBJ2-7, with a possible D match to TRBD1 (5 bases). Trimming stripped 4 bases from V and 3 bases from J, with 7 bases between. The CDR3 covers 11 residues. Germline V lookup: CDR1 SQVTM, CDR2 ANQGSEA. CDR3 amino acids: CSVGQNYEQYF. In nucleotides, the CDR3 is TGCAGCGTTGGACAGAACTACGAGCAGTACTTC.

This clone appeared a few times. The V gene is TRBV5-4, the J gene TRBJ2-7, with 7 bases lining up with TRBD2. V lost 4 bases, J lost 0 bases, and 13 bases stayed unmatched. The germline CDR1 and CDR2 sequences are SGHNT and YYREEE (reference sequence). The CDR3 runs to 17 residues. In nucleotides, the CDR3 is TGTGCCAGCAGCCCCCGGAGGGGTCGGACTAGCTCCTACGAGCAGTACTTC. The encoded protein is CASSPRRGRTSSYEQYF.

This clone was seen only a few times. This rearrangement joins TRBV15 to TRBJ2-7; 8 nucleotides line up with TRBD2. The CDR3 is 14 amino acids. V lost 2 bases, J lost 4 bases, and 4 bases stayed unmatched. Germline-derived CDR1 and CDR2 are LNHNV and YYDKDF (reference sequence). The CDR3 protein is CATSRRLAPYEQYF. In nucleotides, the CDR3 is TGTGCCACCAGCAGACGACTAGCGCCATACGAGCAGTACTTC.

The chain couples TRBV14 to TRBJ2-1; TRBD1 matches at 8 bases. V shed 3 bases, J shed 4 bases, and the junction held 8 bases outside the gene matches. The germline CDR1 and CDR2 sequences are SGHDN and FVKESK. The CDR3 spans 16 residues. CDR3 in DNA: TGTGCCAGCAGCCACGCCAGAGGACAGGGTTACAATGAGCAGTTCTTC. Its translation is CASSHARGQGYNEQFF.

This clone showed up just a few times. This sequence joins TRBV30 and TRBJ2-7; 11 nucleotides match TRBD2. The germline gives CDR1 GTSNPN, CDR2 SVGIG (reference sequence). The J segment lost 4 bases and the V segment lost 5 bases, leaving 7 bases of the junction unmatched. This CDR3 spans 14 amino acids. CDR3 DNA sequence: TGTGCCTGGGCCGGGACTAGCGGTCGGTACGAGCAGTACTTC. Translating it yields CAWAGTSGRYEQYF.

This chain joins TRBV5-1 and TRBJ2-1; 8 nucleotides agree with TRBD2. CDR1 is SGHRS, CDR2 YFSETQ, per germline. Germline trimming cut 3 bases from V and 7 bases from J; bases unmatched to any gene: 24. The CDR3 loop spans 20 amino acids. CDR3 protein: CASSSPPASGPKGTLNEQFF. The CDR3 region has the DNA TGCGCCAGCAGCTCCCCGCCGGCTAGCGGGCCAAAGGGCACATTAAATGAGCAGTTCTTC.

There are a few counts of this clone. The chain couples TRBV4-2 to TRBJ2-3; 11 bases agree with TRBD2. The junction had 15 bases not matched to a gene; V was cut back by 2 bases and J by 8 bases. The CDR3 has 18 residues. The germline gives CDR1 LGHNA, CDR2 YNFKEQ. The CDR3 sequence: CASSQLSPSGGQLATQYF. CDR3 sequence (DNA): TGTGCCAGCAGCCAACTCTCCCCTAGCGGGGGGCAACTGGCTACGCAGTATTTT.

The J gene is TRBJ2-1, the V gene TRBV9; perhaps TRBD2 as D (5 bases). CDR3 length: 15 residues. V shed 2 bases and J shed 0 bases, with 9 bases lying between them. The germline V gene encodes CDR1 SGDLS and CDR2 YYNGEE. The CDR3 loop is CASSVSSDSYNEQFF. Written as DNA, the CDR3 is TGTGCCAGCAGCGTCAGTAGCGACTCCTACAATGAGCAGTTCTTC.

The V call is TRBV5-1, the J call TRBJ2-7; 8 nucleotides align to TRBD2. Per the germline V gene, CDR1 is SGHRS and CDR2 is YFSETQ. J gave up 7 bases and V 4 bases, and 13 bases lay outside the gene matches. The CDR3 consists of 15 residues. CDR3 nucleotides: TGCGCCAGCAGCCCTACCCAGCGGGGGACCGGAGAGCAGTACTTC. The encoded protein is CASSPTQRGTGEQYF.

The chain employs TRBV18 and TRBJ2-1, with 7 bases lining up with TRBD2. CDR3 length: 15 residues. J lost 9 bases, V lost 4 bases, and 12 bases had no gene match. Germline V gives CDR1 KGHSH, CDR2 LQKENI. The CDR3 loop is CASSRGLTGTAEQFF. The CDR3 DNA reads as TGTGCCAGCTCACGGGGACTAACAGGAACCGCTGAGCAGTTCTTC.

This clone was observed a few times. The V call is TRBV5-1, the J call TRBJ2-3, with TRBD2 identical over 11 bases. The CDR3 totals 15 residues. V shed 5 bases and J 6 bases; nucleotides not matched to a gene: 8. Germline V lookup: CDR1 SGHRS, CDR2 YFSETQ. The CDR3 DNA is TGCGCCAGCAGGAATAGCGGGAGGGCCGCTGATACGCAGTATTTT. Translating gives CASRNSGRAADTQYF. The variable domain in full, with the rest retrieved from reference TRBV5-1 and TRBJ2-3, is KAGVTQTPRYLIKTRGQQVTLSCSPISGHRSVSWYQQTPGQGLQFLFEYFSETQRNKGNFPGRFSGRQFSNSRSEMNVSTLELGDSALYLCASRNSGRAADTQYFGPGTRLTVL.

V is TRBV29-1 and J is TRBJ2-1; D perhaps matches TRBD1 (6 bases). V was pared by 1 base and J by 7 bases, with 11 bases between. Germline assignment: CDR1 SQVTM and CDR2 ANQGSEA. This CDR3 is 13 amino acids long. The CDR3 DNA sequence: TGCAGCGTTGAAGGGGGGCGAAGAAATGAGCAGTTCTTC. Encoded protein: CSVEGGRRNEQFF.

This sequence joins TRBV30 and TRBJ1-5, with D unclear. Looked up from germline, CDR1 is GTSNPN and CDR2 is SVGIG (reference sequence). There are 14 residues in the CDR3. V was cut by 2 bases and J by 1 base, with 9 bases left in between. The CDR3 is CAWSIGLSNQPQHF. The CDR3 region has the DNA TGTGCCTGGAGTATAGGACTGAGCAATCAGCCCCAGCATTTT.

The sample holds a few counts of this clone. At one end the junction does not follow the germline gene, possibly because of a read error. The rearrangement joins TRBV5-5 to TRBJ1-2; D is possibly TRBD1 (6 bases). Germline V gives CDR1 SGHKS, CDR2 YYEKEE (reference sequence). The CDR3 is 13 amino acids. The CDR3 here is CASSQETGNGYTF. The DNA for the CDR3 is TGCGCCAGCAGCCAGGAAACAGGGAATGGCTACACCTTC.

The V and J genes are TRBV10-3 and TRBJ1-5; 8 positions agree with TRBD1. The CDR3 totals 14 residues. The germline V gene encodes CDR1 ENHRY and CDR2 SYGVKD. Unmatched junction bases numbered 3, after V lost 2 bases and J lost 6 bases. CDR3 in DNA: TGTGCCATCAGTGAGGGGACAGGCAGTCAGCCCCAGCATTTT. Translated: CAISEGTGSQPQHF.

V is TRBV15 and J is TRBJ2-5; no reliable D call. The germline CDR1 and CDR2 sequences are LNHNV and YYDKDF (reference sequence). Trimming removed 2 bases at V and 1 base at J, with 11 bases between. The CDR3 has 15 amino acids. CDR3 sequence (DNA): TGTGCCACCAGCAGACTAGTCGAGTTCCAAGAGACCCAGTACTTC. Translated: CATSRLVEFQETQYF.

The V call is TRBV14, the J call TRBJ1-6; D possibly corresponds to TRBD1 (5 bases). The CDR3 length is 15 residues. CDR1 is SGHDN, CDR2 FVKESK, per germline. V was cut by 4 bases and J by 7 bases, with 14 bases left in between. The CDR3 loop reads CASSPLDSNNSPLHF. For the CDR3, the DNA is TGTGCCAGCAGCCCCCTCGACAGCAACAATTCACCCCTCCACTTT.

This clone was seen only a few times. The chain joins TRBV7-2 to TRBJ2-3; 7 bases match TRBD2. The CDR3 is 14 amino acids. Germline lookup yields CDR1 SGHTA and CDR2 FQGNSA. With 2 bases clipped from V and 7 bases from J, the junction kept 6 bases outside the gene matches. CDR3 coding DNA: TGTGCCAGCAGCTTAATGCAGGGAGGGAATACGCAGTATTTT. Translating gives CASSLMQGGNTQYF.

DNA for the CDR3: TGCGCCAGCAGGAATCAGGGGGCCAACTATGGCTACACCTTC. This gives the protein CASRNQGANYGYTF. The chain links TRBV4-1 to TRBJ1-2, with TRBD1 matching over 8 bases. V was pared by 6 bases and J by 2 bases, with 5 bases of the junction left unmatched. Germline-derived CDR1 and CDR2 are MGHRA and YSYEKL. CDR3 length equals 14 residues.

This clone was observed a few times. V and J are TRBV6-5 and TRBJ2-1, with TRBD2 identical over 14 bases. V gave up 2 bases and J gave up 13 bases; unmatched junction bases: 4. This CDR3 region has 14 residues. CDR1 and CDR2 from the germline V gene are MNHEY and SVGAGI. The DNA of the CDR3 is TGTGCCAGCAGTTACGGGACTAGCGGGGGCCAACAGTTCTTC. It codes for CASSYGTSGGQQFF.

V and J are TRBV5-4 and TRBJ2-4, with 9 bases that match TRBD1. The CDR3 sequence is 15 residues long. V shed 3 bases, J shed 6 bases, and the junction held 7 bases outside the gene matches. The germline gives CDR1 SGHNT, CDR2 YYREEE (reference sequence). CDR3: CASSSWTGDRNIQYF. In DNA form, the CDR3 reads TGTGCCAGCAGCTCCTGGACAGGGGATCGAAACATTCAGTACTTC.